This section outlines one T cell receptor beta chain sequence together with its context. Germline loops: CDR1 SQVTM, CDR2 ANQGSEA. Between the trimmed V and J ends, which lost 7 bases and 7 bases, there was a span of 16 bases. This CDR3 is built from 12 residues. The entry originates in a study of blood T cell repertoires in COVID-19. For the study at large: COVID-19 samples collected from the United States, Italy and Spain covered acute and convalescent phases. In each case, the material was cDNA or gDNA derived from T cells, B-cell-depleted T cells, or PBMCs.

Methods used by the authors: How many nucleated cells were present was estimated from reference gene primer amplification. Produced via immunoSEQ multiplex PCR; TCRdb's table is partial and in-frame only. The D gene and trimming were derived from the DNA, and the V and J assignments and clone size from that table. The sample includes roughly 84,000 clones, about 85% of them seen just once. This chain joins TRBV29-1 and TRBJ1-2; D possibly corresponds to TRBD1 (5 bases). The specimen was peripheral blood. This sequence originates from an older man with active or convalescent COVID-19. As DNA, the CDR3 is TGCAGCGCGGGACCGGGGGACCCTGGCTACACCTTC. This sequence encodes CSAGPGDPGYTF.